This T cell receptor beta chain came from a study of cytomegalovirus exposure and HLA in healthy donors. CDR3 length: 15 residues. V lost 0 bases and J lost 7; bases outside the gene matches: 5. The V gene's germline CDR1 is SEHNR and CDR2 FQNEAQ (reference sequence). When sampled, the donors appeared nominally healthy, though they likely had unrecorded immune exposures. On this clone: The antigen remains undetermined.

The PCR made use of 60 Vbeta and 13 Jbeta primers. This table comes from immunoSEQ multiplex PCR, and its TCRdb copy is limited to in-frame clones, with some not included. The data show 100,000 to 150,000 clones, about 84% seen once. Regarding the study as a whole: Rarity held for most TCR sequences, but there were some public TCRs that occurred in many donors. There was a cluster of highly shared sequence variants that was likely a sequencing artifact. About 87% or about 30% of the time was how often most TCR beta V segments were productive, according to an earlier analysis.

The gene calls are TRBV7-9 and TRBJ2-7; 11 positions agree with TRBD2. Sequencing input: PBMCs. The clonotype comes from a man aged 40-50 years in good health and CMV-seronegative. CDR3 in DNA: TGTGCCAGCAGCTTAGCGTCGGGACTAGCGGTAGAGCAGTACTTC. It yields the protein CASSLASGLAVEQYF.